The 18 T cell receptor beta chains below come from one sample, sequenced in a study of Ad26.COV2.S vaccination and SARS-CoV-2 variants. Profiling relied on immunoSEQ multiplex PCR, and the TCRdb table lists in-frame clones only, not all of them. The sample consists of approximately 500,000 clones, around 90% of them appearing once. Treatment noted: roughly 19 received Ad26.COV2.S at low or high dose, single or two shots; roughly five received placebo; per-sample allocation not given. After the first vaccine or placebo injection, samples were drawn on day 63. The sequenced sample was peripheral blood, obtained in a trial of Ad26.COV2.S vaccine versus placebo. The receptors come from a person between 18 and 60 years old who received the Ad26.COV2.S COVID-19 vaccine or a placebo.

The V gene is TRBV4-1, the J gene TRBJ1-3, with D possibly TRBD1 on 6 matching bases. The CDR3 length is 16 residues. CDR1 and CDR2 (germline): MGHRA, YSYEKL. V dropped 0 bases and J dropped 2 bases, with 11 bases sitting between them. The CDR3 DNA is TGCGCCAGCAGCCAAGATTCCCAGGGGCCTGGAAACACCATATATTTT. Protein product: CASSQDSQGPGNTIYF.

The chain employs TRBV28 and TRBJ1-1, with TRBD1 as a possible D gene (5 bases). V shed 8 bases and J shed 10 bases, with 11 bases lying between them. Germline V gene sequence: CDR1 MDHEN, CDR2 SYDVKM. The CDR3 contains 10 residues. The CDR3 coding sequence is TGTGCCAGCGGAACGGGGGTAGCTTTCTTT. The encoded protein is CASGTGVAFF.

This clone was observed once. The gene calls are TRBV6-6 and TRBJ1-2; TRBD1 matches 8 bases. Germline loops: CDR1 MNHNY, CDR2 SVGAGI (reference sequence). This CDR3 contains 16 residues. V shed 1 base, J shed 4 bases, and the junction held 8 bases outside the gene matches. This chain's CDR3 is CASSYFIRGPGYGYTF. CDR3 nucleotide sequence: TGTGCCAGCAGTTACTTTATCAGGGGGCCCGGCTATGGCTACACCTTC.

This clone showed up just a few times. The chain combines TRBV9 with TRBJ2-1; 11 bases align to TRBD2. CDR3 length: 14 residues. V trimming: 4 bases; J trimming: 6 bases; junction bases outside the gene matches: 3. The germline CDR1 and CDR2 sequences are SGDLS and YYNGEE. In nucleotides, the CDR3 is TGTGCCAGCAGCTTCGGGACTAGCGGCAATGAGCAGTTCTTC. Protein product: CASSFGTSGNEQFF.

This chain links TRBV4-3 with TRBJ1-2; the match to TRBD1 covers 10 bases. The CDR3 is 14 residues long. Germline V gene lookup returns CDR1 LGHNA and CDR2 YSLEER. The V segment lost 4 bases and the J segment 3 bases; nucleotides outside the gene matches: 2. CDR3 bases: TGCGCCAGCAGCCCGGGGACAGGGGACTATGGCTACACCTTC. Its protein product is CASSPGTGDYGYTF.

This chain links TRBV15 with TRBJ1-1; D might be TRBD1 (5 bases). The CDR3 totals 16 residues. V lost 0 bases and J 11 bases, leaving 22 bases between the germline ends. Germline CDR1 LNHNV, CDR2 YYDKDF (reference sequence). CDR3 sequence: CATSRDRKGDSVRAFF. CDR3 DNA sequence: TGTGCCACCAGCAGAGATAGAAAAGGGGATTCGGTGAGGGCTTTCTTT.

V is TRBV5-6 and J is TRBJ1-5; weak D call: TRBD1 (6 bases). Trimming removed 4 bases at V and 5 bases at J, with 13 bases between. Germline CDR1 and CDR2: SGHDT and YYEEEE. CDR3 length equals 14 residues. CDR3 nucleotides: TGTGCCAGCAGCACAACAGGGTGGGATCAGCCCCAGCATTTT. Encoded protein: CASSTTGWDQPQHF.

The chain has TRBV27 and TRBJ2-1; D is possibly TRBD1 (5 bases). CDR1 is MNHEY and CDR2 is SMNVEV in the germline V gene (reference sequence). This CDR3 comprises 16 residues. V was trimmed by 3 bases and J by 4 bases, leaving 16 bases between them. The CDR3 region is CASSLGQALSYNEQFF. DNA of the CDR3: TGTGCCAGCAGTTTGGGGCAGGCCCTCTCTTACAATGAGCAGTTCTTC.

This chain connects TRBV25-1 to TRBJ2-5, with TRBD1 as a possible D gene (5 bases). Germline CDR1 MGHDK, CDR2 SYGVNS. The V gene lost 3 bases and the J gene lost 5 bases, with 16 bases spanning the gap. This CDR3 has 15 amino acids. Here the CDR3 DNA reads TGTGCCAGCAGTGAGTGGGGCATCGGTTGGGAGACCCAGTACTTC. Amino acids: CASSEWGIGWETQYF.

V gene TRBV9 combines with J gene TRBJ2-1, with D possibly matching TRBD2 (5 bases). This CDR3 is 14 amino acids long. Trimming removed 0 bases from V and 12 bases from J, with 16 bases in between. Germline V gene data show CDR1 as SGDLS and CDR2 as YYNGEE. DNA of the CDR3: TGTGCCAGCAGCGTAGCTACAATGGACTCAACGCAGTTCTTC. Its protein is CASSVATMDSTQFF.

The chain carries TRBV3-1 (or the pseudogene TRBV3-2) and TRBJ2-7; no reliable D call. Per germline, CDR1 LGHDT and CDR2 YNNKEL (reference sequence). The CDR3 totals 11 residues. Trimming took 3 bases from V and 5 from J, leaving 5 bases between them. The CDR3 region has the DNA TGTGCCAGCAGCCATGAGGACGAGCAGTACTTC. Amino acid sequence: CASSHEDEQYF.

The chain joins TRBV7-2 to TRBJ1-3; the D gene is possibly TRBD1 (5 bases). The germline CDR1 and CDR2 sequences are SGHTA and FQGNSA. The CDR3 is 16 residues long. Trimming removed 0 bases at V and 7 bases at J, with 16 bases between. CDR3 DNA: TGTGCCAGCAGCTTAGCGACATGGGGGATTCGGAACACCATATATTTT. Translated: CASSLATWGIRNTIYF. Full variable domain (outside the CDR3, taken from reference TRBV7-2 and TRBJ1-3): GAGVSQSPSNKVTEKGKDVELRCDPISGHTALYWYRQSLGQGLEFLIYFQGNSAPDKSGLPSDRFSAERTGGSVSTLTIQRTQQEDSAVYLCASSLATWGIRNTIYFGEGSWLTVV.

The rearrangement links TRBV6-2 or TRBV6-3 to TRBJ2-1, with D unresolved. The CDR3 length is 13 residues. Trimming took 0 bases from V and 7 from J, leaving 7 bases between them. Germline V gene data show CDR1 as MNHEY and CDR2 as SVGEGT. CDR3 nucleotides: TGTGCCAGCAGTTACTCTGAAGCGAATGAGCAGTTCTTC. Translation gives CASSYSEANEQFF.

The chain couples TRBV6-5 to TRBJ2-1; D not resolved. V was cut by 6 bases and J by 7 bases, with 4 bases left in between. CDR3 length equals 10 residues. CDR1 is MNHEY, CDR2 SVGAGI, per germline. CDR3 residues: CASRRNEQFF. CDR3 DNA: TGTGCCAGCAGGAGGAATGAGCAGTTCTTC.

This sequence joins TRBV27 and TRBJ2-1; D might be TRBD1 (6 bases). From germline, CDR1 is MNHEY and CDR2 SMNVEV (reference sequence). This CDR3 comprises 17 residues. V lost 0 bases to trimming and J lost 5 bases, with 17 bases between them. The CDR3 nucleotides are TGTGCCAGCAGTTTATCGTCGACAGGAGGTTTTAACAATGAGCAGTTCTTC. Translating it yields CASSLSSTGGFNNEQFF.

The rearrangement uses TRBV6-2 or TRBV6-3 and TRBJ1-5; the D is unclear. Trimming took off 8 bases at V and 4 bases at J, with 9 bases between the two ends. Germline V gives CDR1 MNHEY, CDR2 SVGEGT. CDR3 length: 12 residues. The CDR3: CASGLGNQPQHF. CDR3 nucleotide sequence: TGTGCCAGCGGTTTGGGGAATCAGCCCCAGCATTTT.

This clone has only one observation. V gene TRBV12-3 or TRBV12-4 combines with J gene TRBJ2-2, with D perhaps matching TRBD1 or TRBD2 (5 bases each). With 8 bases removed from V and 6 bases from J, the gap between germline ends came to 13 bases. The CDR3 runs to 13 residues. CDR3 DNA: TGTGCCAGCCACGGGAAGGGGTCCGGGGAGCTGTTTTTT. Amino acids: CASHGKGSGELFF.

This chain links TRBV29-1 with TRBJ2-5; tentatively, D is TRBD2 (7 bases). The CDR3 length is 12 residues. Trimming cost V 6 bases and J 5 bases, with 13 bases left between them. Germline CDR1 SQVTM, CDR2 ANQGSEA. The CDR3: CSVAGAAETQYF. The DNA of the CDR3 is TGCAGCGTGGCGGGGGCCGCGGAGACCCAGTACTTC.